The 22 T cell receptor beta chains below were found in one sample sequenced in a study of cytomegalovirus exposure and HLA in healthy donors. The PCR made use of 60 Vbeta and 13 Jbeta primers. Data came from immunoSEQ multiplex PCR; TCRdb stores just in-frame clones and leaves some out. This repertoire shows around 150,000 clones, about 84% found once; its top ten account for approximately 3%. Sequencing was performed on PBMCs. These receptor sequences come from a male donor in good health and CMV-seronegative.

Only one count was recorded for this clone. The V gene is TRBV27, the J gene TRBJ1-6, with D unresolved. The germline gives CDR1 MNHEY, CDR2 SMNVEV (reference sequence). Trimming pared 6 bases from V and 5 bases from J, leaving 14 bases between. There are 15 residues in the CDR3. The CDR3 DNA follows: TGTGCCAGCAGAGCCTTTGAGGGAGATAATTCACCCCTCCACTTT. Its protein product is CASRAFEGDNSPLHF.

The genes are TRBV7-2 and TRBJ1-1; no definite D call. CDR3 length equals 19 residues. Germline lookup yields CDR1 SGHTA and CDR2 FQGNSA. V lost 5 bases and J 3 bases, leaving 28 bases between the germline ends. The CDR3 protein is CASSPFVGQVPSQDTEAFF. The CDR3 DNA is TGTGCCAGCAGCCCCTTTGTGGGCCAGGTACCCTCTCAGGACACTGAAGCTTTCTTT.

The gene calls are TRBV15 and TRBJ2-7; D is unclear. Germline CDR1 reads LNHNV; CDR2 reads YYDKDF (reference sequence). The length of the CDR3 is 13 residues. V lost 1 base to trimming and J lost 3 bases, with 7 bases between them. The CDR3 coding sequence is TGTGCCACCAGCAGAGCGGTCGACTACGAGCAGTACTTC. It encodes CATSRAVDYEQYF.

This clone was counted only a few times. J is TRBJ2-1 and V is TRBV6-4; TRBD2 matches at 14 bases. Germline CDR1 reads MRHNA; CDR2 reads SNTAGT. The CDR3 runs 15 residues. J was trimmed by 6 bases and V by 5 bases; bases with no gene match: 3. The chain's CDR3 is CASSYGTSGGNEQFF. The CDR3, as DNA: TGTGCCAGCAGTTACGGGACTAGCGGGGGCAATGAGCAGTTCTTC.

The rearrangement uses TRBV10-3 and TRBJ1-1, with D possibly matching TRBD1 (6 bases). Germline V gene sequence: CDR1 ENHRY, CDR2 SYGVKD. V was pared by 4 bases and J by 1 base, with 7 bases between. The CDR3 extends over 13 amino acids. CDR3 coding DNA: TGTGCCATCAGTGGGGGGCGGAACACTGAAGCTTTCTTT. The encoded protein is CAISGGRNTEAFF.

This sequence joins TRBV19 and TRBJ2-3; no clear D. The CDR3 consists of 14 residues. V was pared by 4 bases and J by 1 base, with 9 bases between. In germline, CDR1 is LNHDA, CDR2 SQIVND (reference sequence). The CDR3 DNA reads TGTGCCAGTAGTACAAAAGCTGGCACAGATACGCAGTATTTT. This sequence encodes CASSTKAGTDTQYF.

The rearrangement uses TRBV11-2 and TRBJ2-1; a weak D match, TRBD2 (6 bases). The V and J ends lost 4 bases and 7 bases respectively, with 11 bases between them. The CDR3 covers 13 residues. The germline V gene has CDR1 SGHAT and CDR2 FQNNGV. The CDR3 DNA sequence: TGTGCCAGCAGCTCCGGGAGTCTGAATGAGCAGTTCTTC. It is translated as CASSSGSLNEQFF.

This rearrangement joins TRBV4-1 to TRBJ1-3; the D gene is possibly TRBD1 (5 bases). The CDR3 has 17 amino acids. V dropped 2 bases and J dropped 0 bases, with 14 bases sitting between them. Germline CDR1 is MGHRA and CDR2 is YSYEKL. In DNA, the CDR3 is TGCGCCAGCAGCCAATTTGGGGCTTTGTACTCTGGAAACACCATATATTTT. Amino acids: CASSQFGALYSGNTIYF.

The chain links TRBV23-1 to TRBJ1-1; 8 positions match TRBD1. TRBV23-1 is sorted into the ORF group, with uncertain function. This CDR3 spans 11 amino acids. After removal of 11 bases from V and 7 bases from J, the junction contained 6 bases not matched to a gene. CDR3 amino acids: CAGQGPYEAFF. DNA for the CDR3: TGCGCCGGACAGGGACCCTATGAAGCTTTCTTT.

The chain combines TRBV28 with TRBJ1-2, with 9 bases aligning to TRBD1. J gave up 8 bases and V 0 bases, and 16 bases lay outside the gene matches. This CDR3 has 18 residues. Germline V gene lookup returns CDR1 MDHEN and CDR2 SYDVKM. Here the CDR3 DNA reads TGTGCCAGCAGTTTATGGAGGGCGGGACAGGGCCCCGAAGTGGGCTACACCTTC. Residues: CASSLWRAGQGPEVGYTF.

The rearrangement uses TRBV7-2 and TRBJ2-5; possibly TRBD1 for D (5 bases). The tail of the sequence fits TRBJ2-7 better, so the J call may be wrong. The CDR3 has 14 amino acids. Germline-derived CDR1 and CDR2 are SGHTA and FQGNSA. Written as DNA, the CDR3 is TGTGCCAGCAGCGCGACAGATAGGTCCTACGAGCAGTACTTC. This sequence encodes CASSATDRSYEQYF.

Here the CDR3 reads CASKDRGETEAFF. The CDR3 coding sequence is TGTGCCAGCAAAGACAGGGGGGAAACTGAAGCTTTCTTT. The chain employs TRBV6-5 and TRBJ1-1; 9 bases align to TRBD1. Germline V lookup: CDR1 MNHEY, CDR2 SVGAGI. Trimming took 7 bases from V and 5 from J; bases not matched to a gene: 5. The CDR3 length is 13 residues.

The chain is built from TRBV7-8 and TRBJ1-5, with 7 bases matching TRBD1. There are 14 residues in the CDR3. Germline trimming cut 3 bases from V and 6 bases from J; bases unmatched to any gene: 5. Per germline, CDR1 SGHVS and CDR2 FQNEAQ. The CDR3 sequence is CASSLRTGLQPQHF. Here the CDR3 DNA reads TGTGCCAGCAGCTTGCGGACAGGTCTTCAGCCCCAGCATTTT.

This chain connects TRBV2 to TRBJ2-1, with D unresolved. V lost 8 bases, J lost 4 bases, and 9 bases lay in between. Per germline, CDR1 SNHLY and CDR2 FYNNEI. The CDR3 loop spans 12 amino acids. In nucleotides, the CDR3 is TGTGCCAGCCTGAGGTGGTACAATGAGCAGTTCTTC. This codes for CASLRWYNEQFF.

The J gene is TRBJ2-1, the V gene TRBV30, with 11 nucleotides matching TRBD2. The V segment lost 3 bases and the J segment 7 bases; nucleotides outside the gene matches: 8. Germline V CDR1 and CDR2: GTSNPN, SVGIG (reference sequence). The CDR3 spans 15 residues. The CDR3 spells CAWRGSGRALNEQFF. The CDR3 coding sequence is TGTGCCTGGAGGGGTAGCGGGAGGGCCTTAAATGAGCAGTTCTTC.

J is TRBJ1-1 and V is TRBV5-1; 9 nucleotides agree with TRBD1. V dropped 2 bases and J dropped 7; count of bases not matched to a gene: 6. Germline CDR1 and CDR2: SGHRS and YFSETQ. This CDR3 region has 14 residues. The CDR3 sequence is CASSFATGGSEAFF. The CDR3 DNA reads TGCGCCAGCAGCTTCGCAACAGGGGGCAGTGAAGCTTTCTTT.

A few counts support this clone. This sequence joins TRBV5-5 and TRBJ2-7, with TRBD1 as a possible D gene (5 bases). Trimming stripped 3 bases from V and 0 bases from J, with 7 bases between. The germline V gene encodes CDR1 SGHKS and CDR2 YYEKEE (reference sequence). The CDR3 extends over 13 amino acids. In DNA form, the CDR3 reads TGTGCCAGCAGCTCTGACAGCTCCTACGAGCAGTACTTC. This gives the protein CASSSDSSYEQYF. Combining the CDR3 with reference TRBV5-5 and TRBJ2-7 gives the whole variable domain DAGVTQSPTHLIKTRGQQVTLRCSPISGHKSVSWYQQVLGQGPQFIFQYYEKEERGRGNFPDRFSARQFPNYSSELNVNALLLGDSALYLCASSSDSSYEQYFGPGTRLTVT.

The chain has TRBV7-6 and TRBJ2-1; 7 bases line up with TRBD1. This CDR3 contains 15 residues. After removal of 5 bases from V and 2 bases from J, the junction contained 6 bases not matched to a gene. Germline V gene sequence: CDR1 SGHVS, CDR2 FNYEAQ. Here the CDR3 reads CASSPTGIAYNEQFF. The CDR3 DNA reads TGTGCCAGCAGCCCGACAGGGATTGCCTACAATGAGCAGTTCTTC.

This clone was counted between two and nine times. J is TRBJ1-5 and V is TRBV7-6, with a weak D call TRBD1 (5 bases). CDR1 is SGHVS, CDR2 FNYEAQ, per germline. V was clipped by 5 bases and J by 0 bases, with 11 bases between them. The CDR3 length is 15 residues. The CDR3 region is CASSAGLNSNQPQHF. The CDR3, as DNA: TGTGCCAGCAGCGCAGGGTTAAATAGCAATCAGCCCCAGCATTTT.

DNA of the CDR3: TGTGCCAGCGCCCCCGCTCGGGGGGCGGTGGGGGAGCTGTTTTTT. It codes for CASAPARGAVGELFF. V is TRBV6-6 and J is TRBJ2-2; TRBD2 is a possible D gene (7 bases). CDR3 length: 15 residues. Germline values: CDR1 MNHNY, CDR2 SVGAGI (reference sequence). Between the trimmed V and J ends, which lost 8 bases and 8 bases, there was a span of 21 bases.

The rearrangement links TRBV7-2 to TRBJ2-2; D is perhaps TRBD1 (5 bases). The CDR3 is 18 residues long. CDR1 is SGHTA and CDR2 is FQGNSA in the germline V gene. The V end lost 1 base, the J end lost 0 bases, and 15 bases lay between the germline ends. CDR3 sequence (DNA): TGTGCCAGCAGCTTAGAATTAGGGGCCCCTACGAACACCGGGGAGCTGTTTTTT. Its protein is CASSLELGAPTNTGELFF.

This clone was counted once. Written as DNA, the CDR3 is TGTGCCACCAGCACAATCGGACAGAATAGCAATCAGCCCCAGCATTTT. Its protein product is CATSTIGQNSNQPQHF. The chain joins TRBV15 to TRBJ1-5; D may be TRBD1 (6 bases). Trimming shortened V by 4 bases and J by 0 bases, and 13 bases separated the two germline ends. CDR3 length equals 16 residues. The germline V gene encodes CDR1 LNHNV and CDR2 YYDKDF (reference sequence).